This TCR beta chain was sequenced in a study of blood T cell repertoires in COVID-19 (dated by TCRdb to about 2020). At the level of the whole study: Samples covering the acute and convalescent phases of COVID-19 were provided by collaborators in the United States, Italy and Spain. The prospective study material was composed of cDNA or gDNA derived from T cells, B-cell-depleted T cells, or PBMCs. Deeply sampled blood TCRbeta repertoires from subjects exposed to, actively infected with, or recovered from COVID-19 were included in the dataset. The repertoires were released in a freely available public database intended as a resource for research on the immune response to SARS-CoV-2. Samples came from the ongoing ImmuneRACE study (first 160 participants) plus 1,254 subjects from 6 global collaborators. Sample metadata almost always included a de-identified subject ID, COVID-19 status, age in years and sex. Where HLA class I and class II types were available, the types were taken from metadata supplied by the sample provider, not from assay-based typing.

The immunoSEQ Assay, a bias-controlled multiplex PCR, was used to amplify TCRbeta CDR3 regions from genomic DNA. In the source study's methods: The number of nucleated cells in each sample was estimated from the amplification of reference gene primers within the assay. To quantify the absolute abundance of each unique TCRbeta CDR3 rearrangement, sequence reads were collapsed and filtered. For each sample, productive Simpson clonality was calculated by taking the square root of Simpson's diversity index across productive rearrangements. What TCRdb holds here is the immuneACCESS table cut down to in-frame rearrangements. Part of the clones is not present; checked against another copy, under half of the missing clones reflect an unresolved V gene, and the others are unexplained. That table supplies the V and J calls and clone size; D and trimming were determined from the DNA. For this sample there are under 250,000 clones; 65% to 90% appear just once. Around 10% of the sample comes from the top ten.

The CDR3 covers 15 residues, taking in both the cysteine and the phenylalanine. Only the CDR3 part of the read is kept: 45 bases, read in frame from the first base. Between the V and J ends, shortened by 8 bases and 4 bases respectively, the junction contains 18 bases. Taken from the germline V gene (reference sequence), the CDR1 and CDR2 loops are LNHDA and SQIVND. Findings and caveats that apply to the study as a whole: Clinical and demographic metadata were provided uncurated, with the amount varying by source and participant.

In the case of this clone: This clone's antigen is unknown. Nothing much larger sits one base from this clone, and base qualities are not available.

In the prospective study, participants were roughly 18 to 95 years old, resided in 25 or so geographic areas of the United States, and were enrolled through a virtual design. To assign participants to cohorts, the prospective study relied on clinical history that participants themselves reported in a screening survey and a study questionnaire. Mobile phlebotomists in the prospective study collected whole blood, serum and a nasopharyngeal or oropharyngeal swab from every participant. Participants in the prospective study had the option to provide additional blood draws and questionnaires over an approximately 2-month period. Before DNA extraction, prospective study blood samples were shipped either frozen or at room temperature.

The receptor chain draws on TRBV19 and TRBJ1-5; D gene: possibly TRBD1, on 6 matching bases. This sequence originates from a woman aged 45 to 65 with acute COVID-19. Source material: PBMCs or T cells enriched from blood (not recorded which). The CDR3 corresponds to CASGGAVGINQPQHF. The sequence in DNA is TGTGCCAGTGGGGGGGCTGTGGGTATTAATCAGCCCCAGCATTTT.